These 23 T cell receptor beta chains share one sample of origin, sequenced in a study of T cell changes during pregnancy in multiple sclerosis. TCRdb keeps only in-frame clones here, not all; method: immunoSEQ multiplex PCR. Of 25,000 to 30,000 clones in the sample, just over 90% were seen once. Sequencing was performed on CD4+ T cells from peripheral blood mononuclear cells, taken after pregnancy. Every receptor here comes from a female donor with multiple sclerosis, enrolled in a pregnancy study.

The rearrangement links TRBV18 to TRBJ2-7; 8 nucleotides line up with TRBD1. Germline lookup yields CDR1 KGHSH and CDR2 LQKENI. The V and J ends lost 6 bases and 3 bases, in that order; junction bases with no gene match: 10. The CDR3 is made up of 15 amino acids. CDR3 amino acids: CASSRILDRGYEQYF. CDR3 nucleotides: TGTGCCAGCTCCCGTATACTAGACAGGGGCTACGAGCAGTACTTC.

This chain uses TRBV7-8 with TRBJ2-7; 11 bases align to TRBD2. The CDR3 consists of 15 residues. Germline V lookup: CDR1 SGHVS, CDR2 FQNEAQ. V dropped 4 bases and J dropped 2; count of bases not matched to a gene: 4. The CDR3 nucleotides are TGTGCCAGCAGCTCACTAGCGGGAGACCCCTACGAGCAGTACTTC. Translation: CASSSLAGDPYEQYF.

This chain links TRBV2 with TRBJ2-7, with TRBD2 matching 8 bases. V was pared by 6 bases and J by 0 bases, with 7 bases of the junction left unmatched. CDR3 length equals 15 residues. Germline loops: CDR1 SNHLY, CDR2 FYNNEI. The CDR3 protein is CASSTAGAGSYEQYF. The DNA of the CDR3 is TGTGCCAGCAGCACAGCGGGAGCCGGCTCCTACGAGCAGTACTTC.

The CDR3 protein is CASSRGQGAEAFF. CDR3 DNA: TGCGCCAGCAGCCGGGGACAGGGGGCTGAAGCTTTCTTT. This chain uses TRBV5-1 with TRBJ1-1; TRBD1 matches at 11 bases. The CDR3 loop spans 13 amino acids. Per germline, CDR1 SGHRS and CDR2 YFSETQ. Germline trimming cut 4 bases from V and 6 bases from J; bases unmatched to any gene: 2.

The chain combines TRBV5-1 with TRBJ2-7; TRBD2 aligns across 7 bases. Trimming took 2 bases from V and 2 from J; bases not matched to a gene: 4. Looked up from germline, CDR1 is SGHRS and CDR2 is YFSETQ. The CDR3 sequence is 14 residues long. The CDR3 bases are TGCGCCAGCAGCTTAAGCGGGACTACCTACGAGCAGTACTTC. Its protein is CASSLSGTTYEQYF.

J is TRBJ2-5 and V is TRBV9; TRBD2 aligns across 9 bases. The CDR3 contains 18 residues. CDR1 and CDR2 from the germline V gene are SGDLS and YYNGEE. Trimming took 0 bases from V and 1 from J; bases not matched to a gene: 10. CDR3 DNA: TGTGCCAGCAGCGTAGCTTCCAGCGGGGGGTCCACCCAAGAGACCCAGTACTTC. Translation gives CASSVASSGGSTQETQYF.

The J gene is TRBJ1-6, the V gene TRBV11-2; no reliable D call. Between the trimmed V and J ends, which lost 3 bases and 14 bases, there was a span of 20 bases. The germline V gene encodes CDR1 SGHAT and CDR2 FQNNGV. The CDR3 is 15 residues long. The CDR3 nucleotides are TGTGCCAGCAGCTTTGGAGGGTCTTATCGATGGGCCCTCCACTTT. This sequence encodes CASSFGGSYRWALHF.

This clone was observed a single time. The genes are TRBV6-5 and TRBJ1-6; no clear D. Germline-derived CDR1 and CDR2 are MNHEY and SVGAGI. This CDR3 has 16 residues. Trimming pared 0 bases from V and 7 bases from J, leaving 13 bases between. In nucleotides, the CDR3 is TGTGCCAGCAGTTACTCGTCCCGCAGGTTAAATTCACCCCTCCACTTT. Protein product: CASSYSSRRLNSPLHF.

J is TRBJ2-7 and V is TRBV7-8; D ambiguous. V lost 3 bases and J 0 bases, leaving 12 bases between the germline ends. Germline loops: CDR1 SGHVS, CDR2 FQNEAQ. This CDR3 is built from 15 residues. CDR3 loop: CASSFNRRSSYEQYF. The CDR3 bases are TGTGCCAGCAGCTTTAATCGAAGGAGCTCCTACGAGCAGTACTTC.

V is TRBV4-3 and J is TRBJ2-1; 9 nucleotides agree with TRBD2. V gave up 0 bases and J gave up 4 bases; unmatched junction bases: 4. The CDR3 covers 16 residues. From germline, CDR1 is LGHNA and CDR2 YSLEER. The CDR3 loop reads CASSQDSAGGYNEQFF. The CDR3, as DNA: TGCGCCAGCAGCCAAGATTCTGCGGGGGGGTACAATGAGCAGTTCTTC.

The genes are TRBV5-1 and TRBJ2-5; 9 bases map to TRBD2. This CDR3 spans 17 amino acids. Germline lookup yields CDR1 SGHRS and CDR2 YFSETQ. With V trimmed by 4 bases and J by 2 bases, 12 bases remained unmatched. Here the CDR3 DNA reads TGCGCCAGCAGCCTCGGGACTAGCCGGTCAAATCAAGAGACCCAGTACTTC. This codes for CASSLGTSRSNQETQYF. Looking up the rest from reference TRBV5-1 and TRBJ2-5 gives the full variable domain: KAGVTQTPRYLIKTRGQQVTLSCSPISGHRSVSWYQQTPGQGLQFLFEYFSETQRNKGNFPGRFSGRQFSNSRSEMNVSTLELGDSALYLCASSLGTSRSNQETQYFGPGTRLLVL.

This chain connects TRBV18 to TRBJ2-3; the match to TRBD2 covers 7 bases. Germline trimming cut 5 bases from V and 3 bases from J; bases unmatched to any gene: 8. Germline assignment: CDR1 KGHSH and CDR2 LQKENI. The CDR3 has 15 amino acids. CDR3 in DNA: TGTGCCAGCTCAATGTCCTCGGGGGGTACAGATACGCAGTATTTT. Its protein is CASSMSSGGTDTQYF. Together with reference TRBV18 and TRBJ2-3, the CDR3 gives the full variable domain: NAGVMQNPRHLVRRRGQEARLRCSPMKGHSHVYWYRQLPEEGLKFMVYLQKENIIDESGMPKERFSAEFPKEGPSILRIQQVVRGDSAAYFCASSMSSGGTDTQYFGPGTRLTVL.

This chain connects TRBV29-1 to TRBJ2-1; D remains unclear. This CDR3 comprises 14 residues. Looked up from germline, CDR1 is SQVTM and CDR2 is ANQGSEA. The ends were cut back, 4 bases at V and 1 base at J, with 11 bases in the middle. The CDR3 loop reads CSVGKEFSYNEQFF. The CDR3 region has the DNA TGCAGCGTTGGGAAGGAGTTTTCCTACAATGAGCAGTTCTTC.

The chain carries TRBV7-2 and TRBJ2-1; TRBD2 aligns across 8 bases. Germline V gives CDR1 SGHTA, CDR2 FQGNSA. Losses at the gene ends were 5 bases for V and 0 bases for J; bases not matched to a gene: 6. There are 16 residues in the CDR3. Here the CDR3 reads CASSITSGDSYNEQFF. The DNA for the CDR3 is TGTGCCAGCAGCATAACTAGCGGTGACTCCTACAATGAGCAGTTCTTC.

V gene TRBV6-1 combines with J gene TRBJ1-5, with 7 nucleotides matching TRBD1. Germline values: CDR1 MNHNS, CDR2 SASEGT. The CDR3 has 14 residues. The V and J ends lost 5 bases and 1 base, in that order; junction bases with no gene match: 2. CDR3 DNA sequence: TGTGCCAGCAGTCCACAGGGGAGCAATCAGCCCCAGCATTTT. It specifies CASSPQGSNQPQHF.

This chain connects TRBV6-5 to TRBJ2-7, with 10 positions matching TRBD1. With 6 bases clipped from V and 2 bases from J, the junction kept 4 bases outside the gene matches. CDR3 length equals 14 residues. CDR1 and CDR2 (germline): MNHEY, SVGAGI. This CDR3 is CASRPGTGAYEQYF. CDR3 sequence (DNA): TGTGCCAGCAGGCCCGGGACAGGGGCCTACGAGCAGTACTTC.

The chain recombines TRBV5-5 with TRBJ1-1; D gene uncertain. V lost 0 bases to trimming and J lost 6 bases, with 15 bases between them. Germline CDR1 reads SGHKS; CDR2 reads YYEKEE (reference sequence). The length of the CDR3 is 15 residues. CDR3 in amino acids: CASSLAGRRAAEAFF. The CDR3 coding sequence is TGTGCCAGCAGCTTGGCCGGGCGGAGGGCCGCTGAAGCTTTCTTT.

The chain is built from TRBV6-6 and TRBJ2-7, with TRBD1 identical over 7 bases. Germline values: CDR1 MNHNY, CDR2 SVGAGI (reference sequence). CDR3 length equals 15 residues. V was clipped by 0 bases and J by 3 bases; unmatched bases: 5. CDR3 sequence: CASSYSTGQIYEQYF. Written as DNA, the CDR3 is TGTGCCAGCAGTTACTCGACGGGACAGATCTACGAGCAGTACTTC.

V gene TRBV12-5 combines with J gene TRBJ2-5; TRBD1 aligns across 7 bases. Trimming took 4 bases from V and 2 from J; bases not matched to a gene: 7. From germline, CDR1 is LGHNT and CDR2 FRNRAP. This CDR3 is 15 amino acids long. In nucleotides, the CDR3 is TGTGCTAGTGGTTCGGGACAGCTCCTTCAAGAGACCCAGTACTTC. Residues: CASGSGQLLQETQYF.

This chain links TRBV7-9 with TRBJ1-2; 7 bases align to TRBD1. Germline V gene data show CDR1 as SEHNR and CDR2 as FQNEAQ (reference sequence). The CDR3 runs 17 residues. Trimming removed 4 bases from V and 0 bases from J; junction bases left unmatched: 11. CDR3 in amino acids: CASSWGQTMMPNYGYTF. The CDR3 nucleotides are TGTGCCAGCAGCTGGGGACAGACGATGATGCCTAACTATGGCTACACCTTC.

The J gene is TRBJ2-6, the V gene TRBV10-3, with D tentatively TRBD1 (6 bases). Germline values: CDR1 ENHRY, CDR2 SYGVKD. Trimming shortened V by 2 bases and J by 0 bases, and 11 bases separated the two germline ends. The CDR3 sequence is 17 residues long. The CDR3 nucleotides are TGTGCCATCAGTGAGGGTGGGGGCTTCTCTGGGGCCAACGTCCTGACTTTC. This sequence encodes CAISEGGGFSGANVLTF.

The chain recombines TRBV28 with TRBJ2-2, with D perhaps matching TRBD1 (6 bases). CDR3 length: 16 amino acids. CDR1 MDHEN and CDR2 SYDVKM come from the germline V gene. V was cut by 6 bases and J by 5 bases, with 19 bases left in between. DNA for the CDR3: TGTGCCAGCAGATCAACTTCAGGGGCTTTGACCGGGGAGCTGTTTTTT. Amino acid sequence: CASRSTSGALTGELFF.

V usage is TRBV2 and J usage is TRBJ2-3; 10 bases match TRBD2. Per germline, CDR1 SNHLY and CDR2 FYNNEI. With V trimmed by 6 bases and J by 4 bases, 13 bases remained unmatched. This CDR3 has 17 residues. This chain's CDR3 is CASRRLSSGRTSDTQYF. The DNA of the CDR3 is TGTGCCAGCAGACGGCTTAGTAGCGGGAGGACCTCAGATACGCAGTATTTT.